The source of this TCR beta chain is a study of T cells after yellow fever vaccination (dated by TCRdb to between 2017 and 2020). Concerning the study at large: Libraries from fractions with low cell numbers were prepared with the SMART-Seq v4 Ultra Low Input RNA kit. To track T-cell clones before and after primary and booster YFV17D yellow fever vaccination, bulk TCR alpha and beta repertoires were sequenced longitudinally. The cohort comprised two healthy male donors, one aged 18 to 29 and one aged 30 to 40 years. Blood was collected at multiple timepoints before and after primary and secondary immunization, and bulk PBMC replicates and cell subsets were isolated.

The instrument was an Illumina NovaSeq 6000. Synthesis of TCR cDNA relied on 5'RACE template switching, a step that introduced a universal primer site along with unique molecular identifiers. cDNA synthesis was primed from both the TCR alpha and TCR beta constant segments. Library amplification involved two PCR steps, and the second step added sample barcodes and sequencing adapters. Libraries were sequenced on Illumina HiSeq 2500 (2x100 bp) or NovaSeq (2x150 bp). The study's processing was this. MIGEC handled demultiplexing of reads and collapsing into UMI consensus sequences, while MiXCR performed V(D)J alignment. Clonotypes responding to the vaccine were identified with edgeR on replicate PBMC samples, with the criteria of FDR below 0.01 and a log2 fold change above 5 up to day 15. CD4 or CD8 identity was assigned to each bulk clonotype according to whether the clonotype was present at higher abundance in the sequenced CD4 repertoire or the sequenced CD8 repertoire. TCRdb trimmed public reads at Q25 via fastp, called clones via MiXCR and kept in-frame beta chains. All rows with the same CDR3 protein become a single entry with the most common DNA and genes. These V and J calls rely on TCRdb rather than the paper's analysis. In all, the sample holds a few hundred thousand distinct CDR3 sequences, and 18% of those were seen once. The ten largest account for roughly a sixth of the sample.

The CDR1 and CDR2 encoded by the germline V gene (reference sequence) are SEHNR and FQNEAQ. From its cysteine to its phenylalanine, the CDR3 spans 15 amino acids. Only CDR3 DNA is held: 45 bases, read in frame from base 1. Germline trimming: 3 bases from V, 2 bases from J; junction bases outside gene matches: 5. The meaning of the sample's treatment or condition label: live attenuated yellow fever vaccine strain. At each blood-draw timepoint, two biological replicates of bulk PBMCs were collected. A standard Ficoll-Paque protocol was used to isolate PBMCs from peripheral blood. RNA was extracted with TriZol from bulk PBMCs, CD4 and CD8 fractions, and dextramer-positive and dextramer-negative fractions. What the research found in general, with its limitations: Only a couple of donors were included in the study, so the extent to which the findings can be generalized is limited. The secondary T-cell response was weaker than the primary response but faster, peaking on day 5 instead of day 15. After the booster, most of the clones that had expanded following primary vaccination were detected again (approximately 96% of CD4 and around 90% of CD8), which suggests that memory was broadly maintained. Computational filtering was required because FACS-sorted repertoires could contain abundant contaminating clonotypes from the bulk population. A small fraction of clonotypes showed up in both the CD4 and CD8 compartments, probably as a result of convergent recombination.

There are many counts of this clonotype. The antigen this receptor binds is unknown. The input lacks base qualities; no much larger clone sits a single base away. The starting material was PBMCs, obtained before the yellow fever booster vaccination. The receptor's source is a man between 18 and 29 years old who received the YFV17D yellow fever vaccine. The chain is assembled from TRBV7-9 and TRBJ2-3; 7 middle bases align to TRBD1. CDR3 protein: CASSFSGQATDTQYF. The nucleotides read TGTGCCAGCAGCTTTTCTGGACAGGCCACAGATACGCAGTATTTT.